This T cell receptor beta chain is from a study of control samples from healthy donors and cancer patients. The data were produced by immunoSEQ multiplex PCR, yet TCRdb's version contains in-frame clones alone and is incomplete. The sample consists of 120,000 or so clones, more than 85% of them appearing once. CDR3 length equals 15 residues. V lost 4 bases and J lost 0; bases outside the gene matches: 2. Germline loops: CDR1 MNHEY, CDR2 SVGAGI. The origin of this receptor is a man between 18 and 29 years old in good health. Sequenced sample: blood. The chain has TRBV6-5 and TRBJ1-5; 8 positions agree with TRBD1. The CDR3 protein is CASSSDRGSNQPQHF. CDR3 coding DNA: TGTGCCAGCAGTTCTGACAGGGGTAGCAATCAGCCCCAGCATTTT.